The sequence of this T cell receptor (beta chain) was determined in a study of T-cell reconstitution after alpha-beta-depleted transplantation in children. A few counts support this clonotype. Trimming cost V 5 bases and J 6 bases; bases outside gene matches: 9. Germline assignment: CDR1 MNHEY and CDR2 SVGEGT. This CDR3 is built from 14 residues. Unique molecular identifiers were incorporated into the prepared TCRbeta library. TCRdb used MiXCR to reprocess the PCR reads, holding one entry per CDR3 protein. The sample holds about 600,000 distinct CDR3 sequences; 10% to 15% are singletons and the top ten take over 2%.

The chain has TRBV6-2 or TRBV6-3 and TRBJ2-7, with 8 bases lining up with TRBD2. This receptor was taken from a male patient aged 10 to 17 who had a stem cell transplant for acute myeloid leukemia, so the T cells may come from the graft donor. The sample here was PBMCs, mostly from graft donor cells, taken 360 days after TCRalphabeta/CD19-depleted stem cell transplant. In nucleotides, the CDR3 is TGTGCCAGCAGTCCTGGAGGTAGCGGGACCGAGCAGTACTTC. Translation: CASSPGGSGTEQYF.